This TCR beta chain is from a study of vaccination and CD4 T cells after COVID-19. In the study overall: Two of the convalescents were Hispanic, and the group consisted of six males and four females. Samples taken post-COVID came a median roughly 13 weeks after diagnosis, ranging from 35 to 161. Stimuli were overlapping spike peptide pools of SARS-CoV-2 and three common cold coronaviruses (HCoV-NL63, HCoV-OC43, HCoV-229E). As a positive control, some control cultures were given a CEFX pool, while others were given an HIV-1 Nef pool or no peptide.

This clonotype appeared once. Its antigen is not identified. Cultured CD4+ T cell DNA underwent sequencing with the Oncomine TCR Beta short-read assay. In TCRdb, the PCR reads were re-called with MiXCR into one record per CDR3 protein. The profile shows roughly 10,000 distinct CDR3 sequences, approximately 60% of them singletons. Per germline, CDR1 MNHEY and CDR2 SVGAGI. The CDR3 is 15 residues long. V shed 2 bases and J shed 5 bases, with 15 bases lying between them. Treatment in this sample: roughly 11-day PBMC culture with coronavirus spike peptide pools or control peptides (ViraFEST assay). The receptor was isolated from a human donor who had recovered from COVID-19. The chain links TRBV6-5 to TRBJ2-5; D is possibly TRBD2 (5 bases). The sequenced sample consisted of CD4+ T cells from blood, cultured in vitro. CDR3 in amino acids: CASSYAGLEKETQYF. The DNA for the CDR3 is TGTGCCAGCAGTTACGCCGGACTTGAAAAGGAGACCCAGTACTTC.